This T cell receptor (beta chain) is drawn from a study of blood T cell repertoires in COVID-19. Study overall: Acute and convalescent COVID-19 samples came from the United States, Italy and Spain.

With V trimmed by 4 bases and J by 0 bases, 9 bases remained unmatched. Germline V gene sequence: CDR1 SGHNT, CDR2 YYREEE (reference sequence). The CDR3 extends over 17 amino acids. Per the authors' pipeline: Reference gene primer amplification in the assay estimated nucleated cell counts. Sequencing used immunoSEQ multiplex PCR; TCRdb keeps in-frame clones, though not all of them. V and J calls and clone size are given by that table; D and trimming were obtained from the DNA. The table includes approximately 250,000 clones, about 91% detected once. This clone occurred once. The cohort comprised adults aged roughly 18 to 95 years residing in about two dozen US areas. Cohort assignment relied on participant-reported clinical history.

Sequenced: PBMCs or T cells enriched from blood (not recorded which). The source is a woman between 40 and 50 years old with acute COVID-19. V is TRBV5-4 and J is TRBJ2-1; 8 nucleotides match TRBD2. This CDR3 is CASSGGTRLSSYNEQFF. The CDR3 bases are TGTGCCAGCAGCGGCGGGACTAGATTAAGCTCCTACAATGAGCAGTTCTTC. The full variable domain, rest sourced from reference TRBV5-4 and TRBJ2-1, is ETGVTQSPTHLIKTRGQQVTLRCSSQSGHNTVSWYQQALGQGPQFIFQYYREEENGRGNFPPRFSGLQFPNYSSELNVNALELDDSALYLCASSGGTRLSSYNEQFFGPGTRLTVL.